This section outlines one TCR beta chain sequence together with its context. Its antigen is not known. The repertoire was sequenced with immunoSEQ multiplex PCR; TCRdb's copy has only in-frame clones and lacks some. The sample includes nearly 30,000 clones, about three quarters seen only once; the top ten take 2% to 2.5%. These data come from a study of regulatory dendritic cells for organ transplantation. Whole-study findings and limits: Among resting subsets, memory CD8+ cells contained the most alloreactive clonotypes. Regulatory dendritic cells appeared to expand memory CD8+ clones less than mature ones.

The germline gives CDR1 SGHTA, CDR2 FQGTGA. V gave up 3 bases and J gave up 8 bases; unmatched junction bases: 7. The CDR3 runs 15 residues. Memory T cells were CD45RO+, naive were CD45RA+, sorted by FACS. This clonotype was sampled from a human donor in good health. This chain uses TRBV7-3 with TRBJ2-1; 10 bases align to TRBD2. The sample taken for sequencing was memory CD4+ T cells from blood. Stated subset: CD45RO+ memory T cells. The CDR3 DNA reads TGTGCCAGCAGCTTCAATAGCGGGAGGCGGGATGAGCAGTTCTTC. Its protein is CASSFNSGRRDEQFF.